Listed here are 30 T cell receptor beta chains from one sample, sequenced in a study of blood T cells in healthy people across ages. For the second PCR, which ran for roughly 7 to 11 cycles, a sample-barcoded 5' primer and a J-beta primer mix were used. MiXCR, applied by TCRdb to the 5' RACE reads, yields one record per CDR3 protein. The sample yields 700,000 to 900,000 distinct CDR3 sequences, 40% to 65% seen once. Sequencing input: blood. The origin of the receptors is an elderly man in good health.

This rearrangement joins TRBV20-1 to TRBJ2-1; D unresolved. Germline assignment: CDR1 DFQATT and CDR2 SNEGSKA (reference sequence). Trimming pared 0 bases from V and 4 bases from J, leaving 7 bases between. This CDR3 has 13 residues. The CDR3, as DNA: TGCAGTGCTAGAGACGGGTATTACAATGAGCAGTTCTTC. This gives the protein CSARDGYYNEQFF.

To note about this clonotype: The junction shows a germline mismatch at one end, possibly a read error. This chain joins TRBV4-2 and TRBJ2-1; TRBD2 aligns across 14 bases. Germline CDR1 reads LGHNA; CDR2 reads YNFKEQ. The CDR3 spans 17 residues. DNA for the CDR3: TGTGCCAGCAGCTCGACTAGCGGGAGGGGGAGGAGGTATGAGCAGTTTTTC. Amino acids: CASSSTSGRGRRYEQFF.

The V and J genes are TRBV5-1 and TRBJ2-1; 8 bases align to TRBD2. CDR3 length: 12 amino acids. Germline V gene lookup returns CDR1 SGHRS and CDR2 YFSETQ. Trimming at V came to 4 bases and at J to 10 bases, leaving 4 bases not matched to a gene. CDR3 DNA sequence: TGCGCCAGCAGCACCAGCGGGGGAGAGCAGTTCTTC. Its translation: CASSTSGGEQFF.

The rearrangement links TRBV29-1 to TRBJ2-1; 9 bases match TRBD2. The J segment lost 8 bases and the V segment lost 4 bases, leaving 3 bases of the junction unmatched. Germline V gene lookup returns CDR1 SQVTM and CDR2 ANQGSEA. The CDR3 loop spans 12 amino acids. Here the CDR3 reads CSVVAGVDEQFF. The CDR3 DNA is TGCAGCGTTGTAGCGGGAGTCGATGAGCAGTTCTTC.

A few counts support this clonotype. The chain combines TRBV2 with TRBJ2-3; D tentatively reads TRBD1 or TRBD2 (5 bases each). Trimming cost V 8 bases and J 6 bases, with 18 bases left between them. This CDR3 spans 14 amino acids. Looked up from germline, CDR1 is SNHLY and CDR2 is FYNNEI. The CDR3 sequence is CASCRDRTYDTQYF. The CDR3 DNA sequence: TGTGCCAGCTGCCGGGACCGAACTTACGATACGCAGTATTTT.

The rearrangement uses TRBV5-1 and TRBJ1-4; D is unresolved. Germline values: CDR1 SGHRS, CDR2 YFSETQ. The CDR3 sequence is 15 residues long. V dropped 0 bases and J dropped 8 bases, with 14 bases sitting between them. The CDR3 region has the DNA TGCGCCAGCAGCTTGGTCGGGATGCGGGGAGAAAAACTGTTTTTT. Translated: CASSLVGMRGEKLFF.

V gene TRBV6-6 combines with J gene TRBJ2-7, with D unclear. CDR1 and CDR2 (germline): MNHNY, SVGAGI (reference sequence). The CDR3 loop spans 15 amino acids. Trimming removed 4 bases at V and 4 bases at J, with 17 bases between. CDR3 in DNA: TGTGCCAGCAGTTCCCCTGGTCTTCGCGGATACGAGCAGTACTTC. Translation: CASSSPGLRGYEQYF.

This clonotype was observed a handful of times. The chain has TRBV27 and TRBJ2-4, with 12 bases matching TRBD1. V dropped 2 bases and J dropped 0; count of bases not matched to a gene: 11. The CDR3 sequence is 20 residues long. Germline CDR1 and CDR2: MNHEY and SMNVEV (reference sequence). CDR3 protein: CASSLLPPGQGALAKNIQYF. DNA for the CDR3: TGTGCCAGCAGTTTACTGCCCCCGGGACAGGGGGCCCTAGCCAAAAACATTCAGTACTTC.

The V and J genes are TRBV20-1 and TRBJ2-3; D is perhaps TRBD2 (6 bases). The CDR3 totals 17 residues. The V gene's germline CDR1 is DFQATT and CDR2 SNEGSKA (reference sequence). Trimming left V 6 bases short and J 3 bases short, with 25 bases between. The DNA for the CDR3 is TGCAGTGCCCCAAGCTGGGTAGATAGCGGAGATACAGATACGCAGTATTTT. Translation: CSAPSWVDSGDTDTQYF.

Only a few counts were recorded for this clonotype. The chain is built from TRBV18 and TRBJ2-5, with 7 bases that match TRBD1. The germline CDR1 and CDR2 sequences are KGHSH and LQKENI. Trimming at V came to 3 bases and at J to 4 bases, leaving 5 bases not matched to a gene. This CDR3 region has 14 residues. DNA for the CDR3: TGTGCCAGCTCACCGAAAAACAGGGGAGAGACCCAGTACTTC. It yields the protein CASSPKNRGETQYF. Based on the CDR3 plus reference TRBV18 and TRBJ2-5, the full variable domain is NAGVMQNPRHLVRRRGQEARLRCSPMKGHSHVYWYRQLPEEGLKFMVYLQKENIIDESGMPKERFSAEFPKEGPSILRIQQVVRGDSAAYFCASSPKNRGETQYFGPGTRLLVL.

The rearrangement joins TRBV7-9 to TRBJ1-2; D is unresolved. CDR3 size: 13 residues. Germline V gene data show CDR1 as SEHNR and CDR2 as FQNEAQ (reference sequence). Trimming took 3 bases from V and 5 from J, leaving 10 bases between them. CDR3 in amino acids: CASSLADIYGYTF. CDR3 nucleotides: TGTGCCAGCAGCTTGGCAGATATTTATGGCTACACCTTC.

This clonotype was detected once. V usage is TRBV7-9 and J usage is TRBJ2-5, with a possible D match to TRBD1 (6 bases). This CDR3 is built from 16 residues. The V gene lost 5 bases and the J gene lost 7 bases, with 23 bases spanning the gap. Germline CDR1 reads SEHNR; CDR2 reads FQNEAQ (reference sequence). This CDR3 is CASSPTGTLGLVTQYF. CDR3 bases: TGTGCCAGCAGCCCAACCGGGACACTAGGGTTAGTGACCCAGTACTTC.

In this sample, this clonotype turned up once. The chain joins TRBV9 to TRBJ2-1, with 9 bases that match TRBD2. The CDR3 runs 17 residues. The V gene's germline CDR1 is SGDLS and CDR2 YYNGEE. Losses at the gene ends were 0 bases for V and 5 bases for J; bases not matched to a gene: 9. The CDR3 sequence is CASSVAAAGGPHNEQFF. DNA of the CDR3: TGTGCCAGCAGCGTAGCGGCGGCGGGAGGGCCCCACAATGAGCAGTTCTTC.

The sample holds a few counts of this clonotype. The chain carries TRBV13 and TRBJ2-3; TRBD1 matches 12 bases. V shed 5 bases and J 2 bases; nucleotides not matched to a gene: 5. CDR1 is PRHDT and CDR2 is FYEKMQ in the germline V gene (reference sequence). The CDR3 sequence is 16 residues long. CDR3 DNA sequence: TGTGCCAGCAGCCCAGGGACAGGGGGCACCACAGATACGCAGTATTTT. Translated: CASSPGTGGTTDTQYF.

This clonotype has at least ten counts. V gene TRBV20-1 combines with J gene TRBJ2-5; 15 nucleotides line up with TRBD2. The CDR3 covers 18 residues. The germline V gene encodes CDR1 DFQATT and CDR2 SNEGSKA (reference sequence). Losses at the gene ends were 6 bases for V and 2 bases for J; bases not matched to a gene: 13. CDR3 loop: CSATNPPGTSGGQETQYF. CDR3 coding DNA: TGCAGTGCGACCAACCCGCCCGGGACTAGCGGGGGGCAAGAGACCCAGTACTTC.

This chain connects TRBV5-1 to TRBJ1-2; D is undetermined. In germline, CDR1 is SGHRS, CDR2 YFSETQ. CDR3 length: 14 residues. Trimming took 4 bases from V and 6 from J, leaving 16 bases between them. CDR3 in amino acids: CASSVQNSENGYTF. CDR3 nucleotide sequence: TGCGCCAGCAGCGTACAGAATTCCGAGAATGGCTACACCTTC.

The chain is built from TRBV6-1 and TRBJ2-7; possibly TRBD2 for D (6 bases). V lost 3 bases to trimming and J lost 4 bases, with 10 bases between them. Germline-derived CDR1 and CDR2 are MNHNS and SASEGT. The CDR3 has 13 amino acids. CDR3 bases: TGTGCCAGCAGTGACGGGGGAGAATACGAGCAGTACTTC. Translating it yields CASSDGGEYEQYF.

The rearrangement links TRBV2 to TRBJ2-5; TRBD1 agrees at 8 bases. Gene TRBJ2-7 matches the end of the DNA better, so the J call may be wrong. The CDR3 extends over 15 amino acids. Germline V lookup: CDR1 SNHLY, CDR2 FYNNEI. The CDR3 nucleotides read TGTGCCAGCAGTGAGAGGACAGGGCACCCCTACGAGCAGTACTTC. Amino acids: CASSERTGHPYEQYF.

The chain links TRBV20-1 to TRBJ1-1, with unresolved D. CDR1 is DFQATT and CDR2 is SNEGSKA in the germline V gene (reference sequence). The CDR3 loop spans 10 amino acids. Trimming cost V 6 bases and J 2 bases, with 4 bases left between them. The CDR3 reads CSAANTEAFF. The DNA of the CDR3 is TGCAGTGCCGCTAACACTGAAGCTTTCTTT.

This clonotype was detected many times. The chain joins TRBV29-1 to TRBJ2-5; 8 positions match TRBD2. Per the germline V gene, CDR1 is SQVTM and CDR2 is ANQGSEA. The junction had 6 bases not matched to a gene; V was cut back by 4 bases and J by 5 bases. This CDR3 has 13 amino acids. The CDR3 protein is CSVGTSGQETQYF. CDR3 bases: TGCAGCGTTGGTACTAGCGGTCAGGAGACCCAGTACTTC. Supplemented by reference TRBV29-1 and TRBJ2-5, the full variable domain reads SAVISQKPSRDICQRGTSLTIQCQVDSQVTMMFWYRQQPGQSLTLIATANQGSEATYESGFVIDKFPISRPNLTFSTLTVSNMSPEDSSIYLCSVGTSGQETQYFGPGTRLLVL.

In its sample, this clonotype was seen a few times. This chain joins TRBV3-1 and TRBJ2-1; 15 bases align to TRBD2. The germline gives CDR1 LGHDT, CDR2 YNNKEL (reference sequence). This CDR3 comprises 16 residues. J was trimmed by 4 bases and V by 3 bases; bases with no gene match: 1. The CDR3 reads CASSQGTSGRYNEQFF. The CDR3 DNA sequence: TGTGCCAGCAGCCAGGGGACTAGCGGGAGGTACAATGAGCAGTTCTTC.

This chain joins TRBV9 and TRBJ2-2, with unresolved D. Deletions cut 0 bases from V and 5 bases from J, with 14 bases between. CDR1 SGDLS and CDR2 YYNGEE come from the germline V gene. The CDR3 covers 16 residues. The CDR3 is CASSVAYRLGTGELFF. CDR3 DNA sequence: TGTGCCAGCAGCGTAGCTTATCGCTTGGGGACCGGGGAGCTGTTTTTT.

As to this clonotype: This clone may be a read error of a much larger clone one base away. This chain uses TRBV29-1 with TRBJ2-5, with D unclear. The CDR3 covers 11 residues. CDR1 and CDR2 from the germline V gene are SQVTM and ANQGSEA. V was trimmed by 4 bases and J by 4 bases, leaving 7 bases between them. The CDR3 protein is CSVVPGETQYF. CDR3 DNA sequence: TGCAGCGTTGTCCCAGGAGAGACCCAGTACTTC.

This clonotype came up a few times. The chain joins TRBV20-1 to TRBJ2-7; D gene ambiguous. The CDR3 is 13 amino acids. Trimming shortened V by 0 bases and J by 6 bases, and 12 bases separated the two germline ends. CDR1 and CDR2 (germline): DFQATT, SNEGSKA (reference sequence). Here the CDR3 DNA reads TGCAGTGCTAGAGATCCTTCTGACCGCGAGCAGTACTTC. It encodes CSARDPSDREQYF.

This clonotype was detected only a few times. The rearrangement uses TRBV4-1 and TRBJ2-3; TRBD1 matches at 9 bases. CDR3 length: 15 residues. J lost 14 bases, V lost 5 bases, and 17 bases had no gene match. Germline values: CDR1 MGHRA, CDR2 YSYEKL. The CDR3 DNA sequence: TGCGCCAGCAGCTCCGGGACAGGGTATTCCAGATACGCGTATTTT. The encoded protein is CASSSGTGYSRYAYF.

The chain recombines TRBV9 with TRBJ1-5, with D possibly TRBD1 on 6 matching bases. The CDR3 is 13 residues long. Germline values: CDR1 SGDLS, CDR2 YYNGEE. V gave up 4 bases and J gave up 4 bases, with 9 bases separating them. The CDR3 DNA sequence: TGTGCCAGCAGCTATGGACAGAATCAGCCCCAGCATTTT. Residues: CASSYGQNQPQHF.

The genes are TRBV29-1 and TRBJ1-1, with 8 nucleotides matching TRBD1. The J segment lost 5 bases and the V segment lost 3 bases, leaving 5 bases of the junction unmatched. This CDR3 contains 13 residues. Germline CDR1 is SQVTM and CDR2 is ANQGSEA. The CDR3 sequence is CSVDQGAGTEAFF. CDR3 nucleotide sequence: TGCAGCGTTGATCAGGGGGCTGGTACTGAAGCTTTCTTT.

This clonotype occurred a few times. This CDR3 reads CASSESTGRNIQYF. Written as DNA, the CDR3 is TGCGCCAGCAGTGAGTCTACAGGCCGAAACATTCAGTACTTC. The V call is TRBV10-1, the J call TRBJ2-4; TRBD1 might be the D (5 bases). CDR1 and CDR2 from the germline V gene are WNHNN and SYGVQD (reference sequence). Trimming removed 0 bases from V and 6 bases from J, with 9 bases in between. CDR3 length equals 14 residues.

In nucleotides, the CDR3 is TGTGCCAGCAGCTTAGCGCGGGAGCGATTCGATGAGCAGTACTTC. Translated, it gives CASSLARERFDEQYF. The chain couples TRBV7-2 to TRBJ2-1; the match to TRBD2 covers 7 bases. The better agreement between TRBJ2-7 and the DNA end casts doubt on the J call. The V gene's germline CDR1 is SGHTA and CDR2 FQGNSA. CDR3 size: 15 residues.

The chain links TRBV9 to TRBJ2-1; weak D call: TRBD1 (5 bases). Germline-derived CDR1 and CDR2 are SGDLS and YYNGEE. The CDR3 length is 18 residues. V gave up 1 base and J gave up 3 bases, with 20 bases separating them. The CDR3: CASSVHRVWGAGYNEQFF. The CDR3 DNA reads TGTGCCAGCAGCGTACACCGAGTCTGGGGCGCAGGCTACAATGAGCAGTTCTTC.